This T cell receptor (beta chain) was captured in a study of Ad26.COV2.S vaccination and SARS-CoV-2 variants. Turning to the study itself: Intramuscular Ad26.COV2.S at 5x10^10 or 1x10^11 viral particles. Study-wide findings and caveats: Vaccinees showed greater spike-specific TCR breadth than placebo recipients. There was reportedly substantial breadth in spike-specific CD8+ and CD4+ T cell responses after vaccination.

This CDR3 is built from 12 residues. Trimming removed 4 bases from V and 0 bases from J, with 6 bases in between. Germline CDR1 and CDR2: SQVTM and ANQGSEA. About this clone: The antigen remains undetermined.

Using immunoSEQ multiplex PCR, the repertoire was profiled, and TCRdb retains in-frame clones only, with some absent. The table lists 350,000 to 500,000 clones, roughly nine tenths of them singletons. Treatment in this sample: 19 received Ad26.COV2.S at low or high dose, single or two shots; about 5 received placebo; per-sample allocation not given. Sampling was done on day 63 after the first vaccine or placebo injection. Recruitment in Boston yielded a donor of adult age, 18-55 years. This chain links TRBV29-1 with TRBJ2-5; no clear D gene. The sample was peripheral blood, taken in a trial of Ad26.COV2.S vaccine versus placebo. The clonotype originates from a person between 18 and 59 years old who received the Ad26.COV2.S COVID-19 vaccine or a placebo. CDR3 region: CSVVPNQETQYF. The CDR3 DNA reads TGCAGCGTTGTGCCTAACCAAGAGACCCAGTACTTC.